The rows below give T cell receptor beta chains drawn from one sample of a study of human versus mouse CDR3 diversity and MHC coevolution. TCRdb's table, derived via immunoSEQ multiplex PCR, lists solely in-frame clones and lacks some. The table shows tens of thousands of clones, with roughly 92% occurring only once. The source material was naive CD4+ T cells from blood. These receptor sequences come from a person between 25 and 69 years old in good health. CDR3s include the opening cysteine and the closing phenylalanine or tryptophan. The D gene is left open where the match is weak. Expanded clones get a size class; other rows say once, few or many, or leave the size out.

cdr3_aa	d_call	v_call	j_call	clone_size
CASSSNNQPQHF	-	TRBV6-5	TRBJ1-5	-
CASSLANGDNEQFF	-	TRBV5-6	TRBJ2-1	-
CAWRADSHGYTF	-	TRBV30	TRBJ1-2	-
CASSRPGTNSYNEQFF	-	TRBV7-8	TRBJ2-1	-
CASQRNRNTGELFF	-	TRBV19	TRBJ2-2	-
CASSGQGRGNYNEQFF	-	TRBV19	TRBJ2-1	-
CATSRDSPAAGSTDTQYF	-	TRBV15	TRBJ2-3	-
CASSRAGASYEQYF	TRBD2	TRBV11-2	-	-
CASSYTSGRQTQYF	TRBD2	TRBV2	TRBJ2-5	-
CASSTPGAGVRHEQFF	-	TRBV19	TRBJ2-1	-
CASSPNRDTEAFF	-	TRBV18	TRBJ1-1	-
CASSVATGGNYNEQFF	TRBD1	TRBV9	TRBJ2-1	-
CASSRGVDEKLFF	-	TRBV18	TRBJ1-4	-
CASSTTQGKKRGELFF	TRBD1	TRBV10-1	TRBJ2-2	-
CAISPSSGTGGNEQYF	TRBD1	TRBV10-3	TRBJ2-7	-
CASSSQGGYEQYF	-	TRBV11-2	-	-
CASSSGPSVETQYF	-	TRBV6-1	TRBJ2-5	-
CASGGDRANTEAFF	TRBD1	TRBV19	TRBJ1-1	-
CASRPGGGSYEQYF	TRBD2	TRBV7-2	-	-
CASSLAQGAGDTIYF	TRBD1	TRBV5-1	TRBJ1-3	once
CASTPDSASSYEQYF	-	TRBV10-2	TRBJ2-7	-
CASSLDGDRRTGELFF	TRBD1	TRBV5-1	TRBJ2-2	-
CASVTGSNIQYF	TRBD1	TRBV28	TRBJ2-4	-
CSASGHHTF	-	TRBV20-1	TRBJ1-2	-
CAWSRDRAYYGYTF	TRBD1	TRBV30	TRBJ1-2	-
CASSTAGGTQYF	TRBD2	TRBV11-2	TRBJ2-3	-
CASSLAPAGPTDTQYF	-	TRBV7-9	TRBJ2-3	once
CASSESSTGELFF	-	TRBV6-4	TRBJ2-2	-
CAWSAGRGIGEAFF	-	TRBV30	TRBJ1-1	-
CASSTGTGRTEAFF	TRBD1	TRBV6-5	TRBJ1-1	-
CASSWTSGGNSGELFF	TRBD2	TRBV5-6	TRBJ2-2	-
CASSPGLAGVPSTDTQYF	TRBD2	TRBV7-9	TRBJ2-3	-
CASSTTGGNNGYTF	TRBD1	TRBV19	TRBJ1-2	-
CASIEEVGAYEQYF	-	TRBV2	TRBJ2-7	-
CASWDRAHYEQYF	TRBD1	TRBV6-5	-	-
CASSLDGAVGGETQYF	-	TRBV7-7	TRBJ2-5	-
CASSPRGQGRASYNEQFF	TRBD1	TRBV7-9	TRBJ2-1	-
CASSVLGRTGASAGNSPLHF	TRBD1	TRBV6-1	TRBJ1-6	-
CAWSGGQGTYNSPLHF	TRBD1	TRBV30	TRBJ1-6	-
CAINYYRLIGVSNQPQHF	-	TRBV10-3	TRBJ1-5	-
CASSLDGAGKYF	-	TRBV5-5	TRBJ2-5	-
CSVETENYGYTF	-	TRBV29-1	TRBJ1-2	-
CASSLFASGNTGELFF	TRBD2	TRBV27	TRBJ2-2	-
CASSSIGEQYF	-	TRBV2	TRBJ2-5	once
CASSGPSTGMGQPQHF	TRBD1	TRBV6-1	TRBJ1-5	-
CASQGDSWDRRTGELFF	TRBD1	TRBV28	TRBJ2-2	-
CAISPGLAGARAGEQYF	TRBD2	TRBV10-3	TRBJ2-7	-
CASSQPTGGRANSPLHF	TRBD1	TRBV4-1	TRBJ1-6	-
CASSPRGPSYEQYF	-	TRBV27	TRBJ2-7	-
CASSGTQGANEQFF	TRBD1	TRBV2	TRBJ2-1	once
CASSGQGPEKLFF	TRBD1	TRBV6-1	TRBJ1-4	-
CASSLWTSGGTDTQYF	TRBD2	TRBV5-4	TRBJ2-3	-
CASSHATGVNGYSNQPQHF	TRBD1	TRBV4-1	TRBJ1-5	-
CASLQGLAGTQETQYF	TRBD2	TRBV18	TRBJ2-5	-